The rows below give T cell receptor beta chains drawn from one sample of a study of T cells in localized non-small cell lung cancer. This table comes from immunoSEQ multiplex PCR, and its TCRdb copy is limited to in-frame clones, with some not included. The sample includes around 25,000 clones, around 86% of them seen just once. This specimen consisted of peripheral blood, obtained before any cancer treatment. The receptors here all came from a male donor at least 60 years old with stage II squamous cell lung carcinoma. Each CDR3 is given with its conserved first and last residue. Each record gives: CDR3 DNA, CDR3 protein, J gene, clone size, V gene, D gene. The D gene is left open where the match is weak. Expanded clones are given a class, and other clones once, few, many or no size at all.

TGTGCCAGCAGTCGACAGGGAACTGAAGCTTTCTTT,CASSRQGTEAFF,TRBJ1-1,-,TRBV6-6,TRBD1
TGTGCCAGCAGTGATGGGGGATTCTATGGCTACACCTTC,CASSDGGFYGYTF,TRBJ1-2,-,TRBV6-1,-
TGTGCCAGCAGCCCTCCAAACTCTGGGGCCAACGTCCTGACTTTC,CASSPPNSGANVLTF,TRBJ2-6,-,TRBV7-8,-
TGCGCCAGCAGCCCCGAGACTAGCGGGAGAAGAGAGACCCAGTACTTC,CASSPETSGRRETQYF,TRBJ2-5,-,TRBV5-1,TRBD2
TGTGCCACCAGCAGAGATCCAGGGTCCAACTATGGCTACACCTTC,CATSRDPGSNYGYTF,TRBJ1-2,-,TRBV15,-
TGCGCCAGCAGCTTGCCGGGCAACCAAGAGACCCAGTACTTC,CASSLPGNQETQYF,TRBJ2-5,-,TRBV5-1,-
TGTGCCAGCTCCAGGACGTCAAGAGAGACCCAGTACTTC,CASSRTSRETQYF,TRBJ2-5,-,TRBV6-7,-
TGTGCCAGCAGCCCGCAAAGCTCTGGGGCCAACGTCCTGACTTTC,CASSPQSSGANVLTF,TRBJ2-6,once,TRBV5-4,-
TGCGCCAGCAGCTTGCACCAGGGGGTGTCTGAAGCTTTCTTT,CASSLHQGVSEAFF,TRBJ1-1,-,TRBV5-1,TRBD1
TGTGCTAGTGGTTTACAGGGCTTCACTGAAGCTTTCTTT,CASGLQGFTEAFF,TRBJ1-1,-,TRBV12-5,-
TGTGCCAGCAGTCGTTCGGGGTACGAGCAGTACTTC,CASSRSGYEQYF,TRBJ2-7,few,TRBV28,-
TGCGCCAGCAGCTTGGATGTTGGGGACGGGTCTGGCTACACCTTC,CASSLDVGDGSGYTF,TRBJ1-2,-,TRBV5-1,-
TGTGCCAGCAGCGTCGGGGGGGCCTACAATGAGCAGTTCTTC,CASSVGGAYNEQFF,TRBJ2-1,-,TRBV9,TRBD2
TGTGCCAGCAGAGACACCCGGAGAGAGTACCAAGAGACCCAGTACTTC,CASRDTRREYQETQYF,TRBJ2-5,-,TRBV7-8,-
TGCAGCGTTGTTTCCGGGACTAGCGGGAACGAGCAGTACTTC,CSVVSGTSGNEQYF,TRBJ2-7,-,TRBV29-1,TRBD2
TGTGCCAGCAGCTCCCGGGACAGGGGCACAGATACGCAGTATTTT,CASSSRDRGTDTQYF,TRBJ2-3,-,TRBV6-1,TRBD1
TGTGCCAGCAGCCCTCGAGCGGGCGGGGATTCCTACGAGCAGTACTTC,CASSPRAGGDSYEQYF,TRBJ2-7,-,TRBV5-4,-
TGTGCCAGCAGTGAAGGGAGCGGGACGAACACAGATACGCAGTATTTT,CASSEGSGTNTDTQYF,TRBJ2-3,-,TRBV2,TRBD2
TGTGCCAGCAGCTTCAAGGGGCGAAGAACAAACACTGAAGCTTTCTTT,CASSFKGRRTNTEAFF,TRBJ1-1,-,TRBV11-3,-
TGTGCCAGTACGGGGGGGCGAGGAGAAAAACTGTTTTTT,CASTGGRGEKLFF,TRBJ1-4,-,TRBV19,-
TGTGCCAGCAGCCCCACCCTAAGGGGGGCTGGAGGCGGGGAGCTGTTTTTT,CASSPTLRGAGGGELFF,TRBJ2-2,-,TRBV7-3,-
TGTGCCAGTAGTCCCCAGACGAACACTGAAGCTTTCTTT,CASSPQTNTEAFF,TRBJ1-1,-,TRBV19,-
TGTGCCAGCAGCTTAGGGGGGAGCTCCTACAATGAGCAGTTCTTC,CASSLGGSSYNEQFF,TRBJ2-1,-,TRBV11-3,-
TGTGCCAGCGATCGACAGGGCTTGAACACTGAAGCTTTCTTT,CASDRQGLNTEAFF,TRBJ1-1,-,TRBV5-8,TRBD1
TGTGCCAGCAGCTTACCGGGACAGGGCAATCAGCCCCAGCATTTT,CASSLPGQGNQPQHF,TRBJ1-5,-,TRBV7-8,TRBD1
TGTGCCAGTAGCATAGCATTAGGCACAGATACGCAGTATTTT,CASSIALGTDTQYF,TRBJ2-3,-,TRBV19,-
TGTGCCAGCAGTTCCGGGAATCAGCCCCAGCATTTT,CASSSGNQPQHF,TRBJ1-5,-,TRBV6-5,-
TGTGCCAGCAGCTTAGGGGATGGGATCACGAACACCGGGGAGCTGTTTTTT,CASSLGDGITNTGELFF,TRBJ2-2,-,TRBV7-2,-